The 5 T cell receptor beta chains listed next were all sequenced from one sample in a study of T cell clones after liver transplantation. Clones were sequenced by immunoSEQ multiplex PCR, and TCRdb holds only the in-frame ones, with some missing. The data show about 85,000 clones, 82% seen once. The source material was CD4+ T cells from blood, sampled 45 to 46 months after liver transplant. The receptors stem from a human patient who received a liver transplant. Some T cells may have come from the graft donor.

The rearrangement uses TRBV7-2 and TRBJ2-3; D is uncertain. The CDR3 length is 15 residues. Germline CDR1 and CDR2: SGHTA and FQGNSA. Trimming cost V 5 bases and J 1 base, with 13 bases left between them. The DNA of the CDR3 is TGTGCCAGCAGCCTCCTCATGGCTGGCACAGATACGCAGTATTTT. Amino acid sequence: CASSLLMAGTDTQYF.

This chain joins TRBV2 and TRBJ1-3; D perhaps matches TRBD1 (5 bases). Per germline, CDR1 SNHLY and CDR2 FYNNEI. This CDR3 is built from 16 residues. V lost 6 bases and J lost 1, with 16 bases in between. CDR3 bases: TGTGCCAGCAGGGCCGAGAGGGGCTGGTCTGGAAACACCATATATTTT. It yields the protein CASRAERGWSGNTIYF.

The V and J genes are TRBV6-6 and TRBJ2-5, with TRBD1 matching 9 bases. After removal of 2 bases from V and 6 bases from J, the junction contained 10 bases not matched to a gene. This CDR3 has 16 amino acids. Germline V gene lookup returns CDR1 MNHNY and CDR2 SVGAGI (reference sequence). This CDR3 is CASSYAPTGGTKTQYF. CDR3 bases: TGTGCCAGCAGTTACGCCCCGACAGGGGGTACGAAGACCCAGTACTTC.

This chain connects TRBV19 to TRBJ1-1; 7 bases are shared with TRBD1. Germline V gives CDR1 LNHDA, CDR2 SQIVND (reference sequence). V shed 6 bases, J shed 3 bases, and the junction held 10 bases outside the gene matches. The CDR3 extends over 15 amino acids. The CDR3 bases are TGTGCCAGTAGGACCTACAGGGGTAGGGACACTGAAGCTTTCTTT. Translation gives CASRTYRGRDTEAFF.

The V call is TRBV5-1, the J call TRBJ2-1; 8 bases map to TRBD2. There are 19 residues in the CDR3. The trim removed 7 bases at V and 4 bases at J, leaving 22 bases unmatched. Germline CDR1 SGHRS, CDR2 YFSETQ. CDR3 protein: CASARPISGTRAPYNEQFF. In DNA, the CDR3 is TGCGCCAGCGCTCGGCCAATCTCCGGGACTAGAGCGCCGTACAATGAGCAGTTCTTC. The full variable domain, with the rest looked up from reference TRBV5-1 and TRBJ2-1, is KAGVTQTPRYLIKTRGQQVTLSCSPISGHRSVSWYQQTPGQGLQFLFEYFSETQRNKGNFPGRFSGRQFSNSRSEMNVSTLELGDSALYLCASARPISGTRAPYNEQFFGPGTRLTVL.